Below, one TCR beta chain is given with its context. Its matching antigen is unknown. This sample is part of a study of monozygotic twins with inflammatory bowel disease. CDR3 size: 14 residues. From germline, CDR1 is SGHRS and CDR2 YFSETQ. Overall study results and limits: Patient repertoires may carry noise from differing immunosuppressive treatments. Individual T cell subtypes were not distinguishable.

Following a re-call of the 5' RACE reads, TCRdb has one entry per CDR3 protein and lacks DNA. The sample table sets out about 140,000 distinct CDR3 sequences. Sequenced: blood. This clonotype was sampled from a human donor with ulcerative colitis or Crohn's disease, or a healthy co-twin of an affected twin (not recorded which). The chain has TRBV5-1 and TRBJ2-7; TCRdb outputs TRBD1, but without DNA this stays unchecked. The CDR3 region is CASSFRGQGYEQYF.